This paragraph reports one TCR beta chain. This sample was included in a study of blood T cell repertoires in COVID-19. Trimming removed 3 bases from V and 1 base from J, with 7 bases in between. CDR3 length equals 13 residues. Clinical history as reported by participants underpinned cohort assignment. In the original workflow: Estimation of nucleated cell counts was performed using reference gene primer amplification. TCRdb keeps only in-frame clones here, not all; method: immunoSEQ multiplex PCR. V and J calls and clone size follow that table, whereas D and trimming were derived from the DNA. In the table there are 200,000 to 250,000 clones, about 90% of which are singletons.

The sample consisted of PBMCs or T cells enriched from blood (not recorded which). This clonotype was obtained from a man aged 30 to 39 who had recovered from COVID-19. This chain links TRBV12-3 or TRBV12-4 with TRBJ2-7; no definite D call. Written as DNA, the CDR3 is TGTGCCAGCAGTTTTACTTGGTCCTACGAGCAGTACTTC. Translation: CASSFTWSYEQYF.